This T cell receptor (beta chain) was recorded in a study of PD-L1 blockade in urothelial cancer. Profiling relied on immunoSEQ multiplex PCR, and the TCRdb table lists in-frame clones only, not all of them. This table has around 100,000 clones, roughly 88% appearing once. The CDR3 runs 17 residues. The V gene lost 0 bases and the J gene lost 0 bases, with 15 bases spanning the gap. Looked up from germline, CDR1 is GTSNPN and CDR2 is SVGIG (reference sequence). The source was PBMCs, collected around atezolizumab (anti-PD-L1) treatment. The clonotype was recovered from a man in his fifties or sixties with urothelial cancer. V is TRBV30 and J is TRBJ2-1, with D possibly TRBD2 on 5 matching bases. The CDR3 DNA is TGTGCCTGGAGTGTAATCGGACTCCTCAGCTCCTACAATGAGCAGTTCTTC. Its translation: CAWSVIGLLSSYNEQFF. Based on the CDR3 plus reference TRBV30 and TRBJ2-1, the full variable domain is SQTIHQWPATLVQPVGSPLSLECTVEGTSNPNLYWYRQAAGRGLQLLFYSVGIGQISSEVPQNLSASRPQDRQFILSSKKLLLSDSGFYLCAWSVIGLLSSYNEQFFGPGTRLTVL.